Reported below is one TCR beta chain. V shed 3 bases and J shed 5 bases, with 12 bases lying between them. The CDR3 covers 15 residues. Germline V gene data show CDR1 as SGHTS and CDR2 as YDEGEE. TCR beta CDR3 region amplification was performed from RNA transcripts. The TCR CDR3 first-round RT-PCR relied on the HTBI primer set. TCRdb ran MiXCR on the multiplex PCR reads and lists one entry per CDR3 protein. The data show about 130,000 distinct CDR3 sequences, less than 25% seen once. Patients with uncontrolled infections, other autoimmune diseases, pregnancy or lactation were excluded. It was 10 ml of fresh peripheral blood that supplied the PBMCs. The sample originates from a study of T cells in Graves' hyperthyroidism and ophthalmopathy.

The rearrangement uses TRBV5-8 and TRBJ1-6; perhaps TRBD1 as D (5 bases). This clonotype was obtained from a woman aged 45-60 years with Graves' hyperthyroidism that later progressed to Graves' ophthalmopathy. The sample taken for sequencing was blood. In nucleotides, the CDR3 is TGTGCCAGCAGCTCAACCGGGACGGATAATTCACCCCTCCACTTT. Its protein product is CASSSTGTDNSPLHF.